A selection of T cell receptor beta chains follows, all from one sample in a study of T cell changes during pregnancy in multiple sclerosis. Sequencing was performed with immunoSEQ multiplex PCR; in TCRdb, only in-frame clones are kept and a portion is missing. The sample comprises 88,000 or so clones, just over 90% of which are singletons, and approximately 1.4% rests with the top ten. The sample in question was peripheral blood, obtained before pregnancy. The receptors shown here come from a female donor with multiple sclerosis, enrolled in a pregnancy study. CDR3s include the opening cysteine and the closing phenylalanine or tryptophan.

TRBV5-4	CASSPMTGSYEQYF
TRBV7-9	CASTVNTGGGTEAFF
TRBV2	CASTRTGGDSPLHF
TRBV28	CASNFIGRGQPQHF
TRBV7-9	CASSFRRGVSTDTQYF
TRBV19	CASSIWAVRHIANTGELFF
TRBV5-1	CASSIDLARRETQYF
TRBV14	CASSPYRETGELFF
TRBV5-6	CASSSQDTQYF
TRBV4-1	CASSPPAQGRGTNEKLFF
TRBV9	CASSEKRDRGGTDTQYF
TRBV6-4	CASSVSGTDTQYF
TRBV11-2	CASSLGGGNTIYF
TRBV6-5	CASSYSATVVNTEAFF
TRBV5-1	CASSSTPGQGSSGNTIYF
TRBV9	CASSVDQAYNSPLHF
TRBV11-3	CASSLGTTNEQYF
TRBV9	CASSVGVGLAGSSYEQYF
TRBV4-1	CASSHPGLANEQYF
TRBV7-3	CASSLTAGRLNEQYF
TRBV30	CAWSRQGNSPLHF
TRBV5-6	CASSRGDNTEAFF
TRBV18	CASSRTGGGNQPQHF
TRBV15	CATSGAGADSYGYTF
TRBV29-1	CSVPTGGAGEAFF
TRBV19	CATQEGQGGTDTQYF
TRBV2	CASSGSSGANVLTF
TRBV15	CATSRGGGSTGAVNGYTF
TRBV2	CASSTGLAGGYEQYF
TRBV6-6	CASSYSQGQAKNIQYF
TRBV6-1	CASSNSGTGSYEQYF
TRBV6-6	CASSSRDRINIQYF
TRBV15	CATSRDGTANYGYTF
TRBV18	CASSPAGNTEAFF
TRBV2	CASMRDRGTGNTIYF
TRBV5-1	CASSHDSLTYEQYF
TRBV11-2	CASSNPRSNRTNEKLFF
TRBV9	CASSVGRGQGYTEAFF
TRBV19	CASSISVREGNTIYF
TRBV6-1	CASSAGGGSYYEQYF
TRBV6-1	CASSASTYGYTF
TRBV9	CASSAKDYAHTDTQYF
TRBV30	CAWRTARWNRKESFEQYF
TRBV2	CASSVRGQGGNTIYF
TRBV5-4	CASSPSQGSYYGYTF
TRBV29-1	CSAEQGWDGYTF
TRBV5-4	CASSLAGTGTDTQYF
TRBV5-6	CASSAKDRGGPEAFF
TRBV29-1	CSVEFLQHSSYGYTF
TRBV6-6	CASSYSNPETQYF
TRBV10-3	CAIMRTGDTEAFF
TRBV7-2	CASSTRPGGPGELFF
TRBV2	CASRVDGTASNQPQHF
TRBV6-5	CASRTRGPSSNEQFF
TRBV7-8	CASSLGLAGVFFQETQYF
TRBV4-1	CASSGGLLGYGYTF
TRBV19	CASSIVGDGYTF
TRBV20-1	CSGGQETQYF